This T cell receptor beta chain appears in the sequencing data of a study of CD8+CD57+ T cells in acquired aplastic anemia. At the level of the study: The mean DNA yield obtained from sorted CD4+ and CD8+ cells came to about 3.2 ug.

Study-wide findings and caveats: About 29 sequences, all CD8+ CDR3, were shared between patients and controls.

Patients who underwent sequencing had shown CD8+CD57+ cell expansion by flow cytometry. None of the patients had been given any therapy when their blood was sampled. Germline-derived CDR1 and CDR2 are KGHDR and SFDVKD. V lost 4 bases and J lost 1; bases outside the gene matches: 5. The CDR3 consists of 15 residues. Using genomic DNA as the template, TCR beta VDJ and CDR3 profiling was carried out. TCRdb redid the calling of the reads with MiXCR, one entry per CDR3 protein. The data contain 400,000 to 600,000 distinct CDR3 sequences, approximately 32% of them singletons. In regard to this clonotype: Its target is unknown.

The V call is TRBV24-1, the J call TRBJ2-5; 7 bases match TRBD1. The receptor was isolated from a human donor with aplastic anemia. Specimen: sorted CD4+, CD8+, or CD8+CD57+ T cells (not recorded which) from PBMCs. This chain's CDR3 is CATSDRTGPQETQYF. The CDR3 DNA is TGTGCCACCAGTGACCGGACAGGCCCCCAAGAGACCCAGTACTTC.